This T cell receptor (beta chain) was sequenced for a study of beta chain features in type 1 diabetes. Whole-study context: Cell yields, gender and age were comparable in patients and healthy donors.

This CDR3 contains 13 residues. The germline V and J ends were trimmed by 5 bases and 7 bases, with 15 bases remaining between them. The V gene's germline CDR1 is SGHTA and CDR2 FQGNSA. This clone was seen a handful of times. Antigen: not known. As every portion of the isolated RNA was reverse transcribed, the sequencing read expressed TCRB transcripts. Clones were sequenced by immunoSEQ multiplex PCR, and TCRdb holds only the in-frame ones, with some missing. This table holds fewer than 400,000 clones, about a tenth found once. Study results and caveats: When Type 1 diabetes patients were examined, their TCRB CDR3s proved moderately but significantly shorter in all four CD4+ subsets. Patients' naive, central memory and Treg TCRB repertoires seemed closer to one another than those of healthy donors.

This sequence originates from a man under 40 with type 1 diabetes. This sequence joins TRBV7-2 and TRBJ2-7, with D unclear. Material: central memory CD4+ T cells from blood. The CDR3, as DNA: TGTGCCAGCAGCCCCGACCTAAGACGGGAGCAGTACTTC. The encoded protein is CASSPDLRREQYF. Using reference TRBV7-2 and TRBJ2-7 for the parts outside the CDR3, the full variable domain is GAGVSQSPSNKVTEKGKDVELRCDPISGHTALYWYRQSLGQGLEFLIYFQGNSAPDKSGLPSDRFSAERTGGSVSTLTIQRTQQEDSAVYLCASSPDLRREQYFGPGTRLTVT.